This T cell receptor beta chain came from a study of T cell changes during pregnancy in multiple sclerosis. The CDR3 spans 14 residues. V shed 8 bases and J 5 bases; nucleotides not matched to a gene: 8. Germline CDR1 is MDHEN and CDR2 is SYDVKM. TCRdb keeps only in-frame clones here, not all; method: immunoSEQ multiplex PCR. The sample shows more than 75,000 clones, about 93% of them seen only once. The chain couples TRBV28 to TRBJ2-7, with 11 positions matching TRBD1. This clonotype originated in a female donor with multiple sclerosis, enrolled in a pregnancy study. The sample was peripheral blood, taken in the first trimester of pregnancy. CDR3 region: CASGTDRGRDEQYF. CDR3 coding DNA: TGTGCCAGCGGGACGGACAGGGGGCGCGACGAGCAGTACTTC.